The 30 T cell receptor beta chains in this list originate from one sample, sequenced in a study of T cells in Graves' hyperthyroidism and ophthalmopathy. TCR beta CDR3 region amplification was performed from RNA transcripts. Carried out on the TCR CDR3, a first-round RT-PCR used the HTBI primer set. In TCRdb, the multiplex PCR reads were re-called with MiXCR into one record per CDR3 protein. The sample shows 150,000 or so distinct CDR3 sequences, 22% of them seen only once. The specimen was blood. The origin of the receptors is a woman aged 45-65 years with Graves' hyperthyroidism that later progressed to Graves' ophthalmopathy.

A few counts support this clonotype. The genes are TRBV20-1 and TRBJ1-1; D is uncertain. CDR3 length: 12 residues. Deletions cut 6 bases from V and 1 base from J, with 9 bases between. In germline, CDR1 is DFQATT, CDR2 SNEGSKA (reference sequence). CDR3 coding DNA: TGCAGTGCAAGGGCTGGGAACACTGAAGCTTTCTTT. It yields the protein CSARAGNTEAFF.

In its sample, this clonotype was seen a few times. The chain is built from TRBV7-9 and TRBJ1-2; possibly TRBD1 for D (5 bases). V lost 1 base and J lost 3, with 9 bases in between. Germline lookup yields CDR1 SEHNR and CDR2 FQNEAQ (reference sequence). This CDR3 is built from 14 residues. The CDR3 loop is CASSLVQGDYGYTF. In DNA form, the CDR3 reads TGTGCCAGCAGCTTAGTCCAGGGTGACTATGGCTACACCTTC.

This clonotype has only a few counts. The rearrangement links TRBV18 to TRBJ2-5; 9 positions agree with TRBD1. CDR1 and CDR2 (germline): KGHSH, LQKENI. The CDR3 is 11 amino acids. V lost 5 bases to trimming and J lost 13 bases; unmatched junction nucleotides: 5. CDR3 protein: CASSDRDRVYF. The CDR3 bases are TGTGCCAGCTCAGACCGGGACAGGGTGTACTTC.

The V call is TRBV18, the J call TRBJ1-1; D is uncertain. The CDR3 runs to 16 residues. Trimming removed 1 base at V and 4 bases at J, with 16 bases between. Germline V gives CDR1 KGHSH, CDR2 LQKENI. The CDR3 is CASSPRETSTSTEAFF. The CDR3 nucleotides are TGTGCCAGCTCACCACGAGAGACATCGACGAGCACTGAAGCTTTCTTT.

For this clonotype: A read error may be the cause here, since a much bigger clone is one base away. V and J are TRBV20-1 and TRBJ2-7; D gene uncertain. Trimming pared 2 bases from V and 8 bases from J, leaving 16 bases between. The CDR3 is made up of 13 amino acids. The V gene's germline CDR1 is DFQATT and CDR2 SNEGSKA (reference sequence). This CDR3 is CSARNSAGYKQYF. CDR3 DNA: TGCAGTGCTAGAAATTCCGCCGGGTACAAGCAGTACTTC.

Concerning this clonotype: A much larger clone is a single base away; this may be a read error. This sequence joins TRBV20-1 and TRBJ1-1, with D perhaps TRBD1 (6 bases). Looked up from germline, CDR1 is DFQATT and CDR2 is SNEGSKA (reference sequence). The CDR3 is 10 residues long. Trimming stripped 2 bases from V and 11 bases from J, with 9 bases between. The CDR3 sequence is CSARPGAAFF. DNA for the CDR3: TGCAGTGCTAGACCAGGGGCTGCTTTCTTT.

This clonotype was detected only a few times. The V call is TRBV4-1, the J call TRBJ1-6; 7 bases agree with TRBD1. J gave up 9 bases and V 0 bases, and 5 bases lay outside the gene matches. Germline values: CDR1 MGHRA, CDR2 YSYEKL. The CDR3 consists of 15 residues. CDR3 residues: CASSQDEGGSSPLHF. In DNA form, the CDR3 reads TGCGCCAGCAGCCAAGATGAAGGGGGCAGTTCACCCCTCCACTTT.

This sequence joins TRBV2 and TRBJ2-3; 7 bases match TRBD2. The ends lost 8 bases at V and 2 bases at J; junction bases unmatched: 4. Germline V gene lookup returns CDR1 SNHLY and CDR2 FYNNEI. The CDR3 sequence is 13 residues long. The CDR3 spells CASSLAATDTQYF. The CDR3 nucleotides are TGTGCCAGCTCCCTAGCGGCCACAGATACGCAGTATTTT.

V usage is TRBV5-8 and J usage is TRBJ2-1, with TRBD2 matching 9 bases. The CDR3 length is 16 residues. V lost 2 bases and J lost 1; bases outside the gene matches: 4. CDR1 is SGHTS and CDR2 is YDEGEE in the germline V gene. The CDR3 nucleotides are TGTGCCAGCAGCTTCGGGGGACTAGCTTCCTACAATGAGCAGTTCTTC. Translation: CASSFGGLASYNEQFF.

This clonotype has ten or more counts. The chain is built from TRBV2 and TRBJ2-7; no clear D gene. This CDR3 is 13 amino acids long. Germline CDR1 and CDR2: SNHLY and FYNNEI. V lost 6 bases and J 0 bases, leaving 9 bases between the germline ends. CDR3 loop: CASRDGNSYEQYF. In DNA form, the CDR3 reads TGTGCCAGCAGAGACGGAAACTCCTACGAGCAGTACTTC.

This clonotype was found a few times. The chain employs TRBV6-1 and TRBJ1-2, with a tentative D call TRBD1 (5 bases). The germline CDR1 and CDR2 sequences are MNHNS and SASEGT. The length of the CDR3 is 17 residues. Trimming took 1 base from V and 4 from J, leaving 19 bases between them. The CDR3 sequence is CASSEEALRGAGYGYTF. CDR3 DNA sequence: TGTGCCAGCAGTGAAGAGGCTCTTCGGGGCGCCGGCTATGGCTACACCTTC.

In this sample, this clonotype turned up many times. CDR3 amino acids: CSARRERAYEQYF. CDR3 in DNA: TGCAGTGCTAGACGGGAGAGAGCCTACGAGCAGTACTTC. The chain links TRBV20-1 to TRBJ2-7; a weak D match, TRBD2 (6 bases). This CDR3 has 13 residues. Per the germline V gene, CDR1 is DFQATT and CDR2 is SNEGSKA (reference sequence). Trimming shortened V by 2 bases and J by 2 bases, and 10 bases separated the two germline ends.

The rearrangement joins TRBV19 to TRBJ2-2; no reliable D call. The CDR3 is made up of 14 amino acids. Per the germline V gene, CDR1 is LNHDA and CDR2 is SQIVND (reference sequence). Trimming pared 5 bases from V and 2 bases from J, leaving 9 bases between. DNA of the CDR3: TGTGCCAGTAGTCGGGCTATAAACACCGGGGAGCTGTTTTTT. The encoded protein is CASSRAINTGELFF.

The CDR3 loop reads CASSLGPGPDEKLFF. DNA of the CDR3: TGTGCCAGCAGCTTGGGACCGGGCCCAGATGAAAAACTGTTTTTT. The chain combines TRBV5-4 with TRBJ1-4; D is unresolved. Germline CDR1 SGHNT, CDR2 YYREEE (reference sequence). This CDR3 has 15 amino acids. The germline V and J ends were trimmed by 0 bases and 6 bases, with 12 bases remaining between them.

This clonotype was recorded only once. This clone may be a read error of a much larger clone one base away. V and J are TRBV12-3 or TRBV12-4 and TRBJ2-7, with D unclear. The V end was cut by 3 bases, the J end by 2 bases, with 8 bases between. The CDR3 runs 13 residues. The CDR3 DNA reads as TGTGCCAGCAGTTTCGGCAGTGCCTACGAGCAGTACTTC. Translated: CASSFGSAYEQYF.

This clonotype appeared many times. This chain connects TRBV20-1 to TRBJ1-2; tentative D call: TRBD1 (6 bases). V dropped 6 bases and J dropped 4 bases, with 12 bases sitting between them. The CDR3 length is 12 residues. Germline CDR1 and CDR2: DFQATT and SNEGSKA (reference sequence). The CDR3 coding sequence is TGCAGTGCCACCGGACAGACCTATGGCTACACCTTC. Translating it yields CSATGQTYGYTF.

The sample holds many counts of this clonotype. This rearrangement joins TRBV12-3 or TRBV12-4 to TRBJ1-1, with D hard to call. CDR3 length: 12 amino acids. Trimming removed 3 bases at V and 9 bases at J, with 11 bases between. In DNA form, the CDR3 reads TGTGCCAGCAGTTTTGAGACGGGGAAAGCTTTCTTT. As protein: CASSFETGKAFF.

This clonotype was found many times. This chain joins TRBV6-1 and TRBJ2-6, with D tentatively TRBD2 (6 bases). CDR1 is MNHNS, CDR2 SASEGT, per germline. Deletions cut 4 bases from V and 0 bases from J, with 13 bases between. The CDR3 sequence is 17 residues long. The CDR3 region has the DNA TGTGCCAGCAGTGTGGGAGGAATCCACTCTGGGGCCAACGTCCTGACTTTC. Translated, it gives CASSVGGIHSGANVLTF.

The gene calls are TRBV20-1 and TRBJ2-1; 7 bases map to TRBD2. The germline V gene encodes CDR1 DFQATT and CDR2 SNEGSKA (reference sequence). With 3 bases clipped from V and 6 bases from J, the junction kept 2 bases outside the gene matches. CDR3 length: 12 amino acids. The CDR3 bases are TGCAGTGCTAGGAGGACTAGCAATGAGCAGTTCTTC. Its protein product is CSARRTSNEQFF.

There are a few counts of this clonotype. V and J are TRBV29-1 and TRBJ2-5, with 8 bases lining up with TRBD1. Losses at the gene ends were 6 bases for V and 11 bases for J; bases not matched to a gene: 5. The CDR3 contains 10 residues. The germline V gene encodes CDR1 SQVTM and CDR2 ANQGSEA. CDR3 sequence reads: CSVDDRGQYF. In DNA form, the CDR3 reads TGCAGCGTGGATGACAGGGGACAGTACTTC. Combining the CDR3 with reference TRBV29-1 and TRBJ2-5 gives the whole variable domain SAVISQKPSRDICQRGTSLTIQCQVDSQVTMMFWYRQQPGQSLTLIATANQGSEATYESGFVIDKFPISRPNLTFSTLTVSNMSPEDSSIYLCSVDDRGQYFGPGTRLLVL.

This sequence joins TRBV7-9 and TRBJ2-2; 11 nucleotides match TRBD1. Germline loops: CDR1 SEHNR, CDR2 FQNEAQ (reference sequence). CDR3 size: 16 residues. V trimming: 0 bases; J trimming: 5 bases; junction bases outside the gene matches: 2. CDR3 region: CASSLADRGLTGELFF. CDR3 coding DNA: TGTGCCAGCAGCTTAGCGGACAGGGGGCTAACCGGGGAGCTGTTTTTT.

This clonotype was found many times. The chain employs TRBV5-1 and TRBJ1-5; tentative D call: TRBD1 (6 bases). The V end was cut by 1 base, the J end by 2 bases, with 10 bases between. The CDR3 runs to 15 residues. The germline V gene encodes CDR1 SGHRS and CDR2 YFSETQ. CDR3 loop: CASSLTGLGNQPQHF. The CDR3, as DNA: TGCGCCAGCAGCTTGACAGGGTTGGGCAATCAGCCCCAGCATTTT.

J is TRBJ2-7 and V is TRBV29-1; the match to TRBD1 covers 7 bases. V gave up 3 bases and J gave up 2 bases; unmatched junction bases: 4. In germline, CDR1 is SQVTM, CDR2 ANQGSEA. The CDR3 spans 13 residues. CDR3 DNA: TGCAGCGTTGAGGGCAGGGGGACCTACGAGCAGTACTTC. Its translation: CSVEGRGTYEQYF.

The chain combines TRBV11-2 with TRBJ2-3; 7 bases are shared with TRBD1. The CDR3 covers 16 residues. Trimming removed 4 bases from V and 0 bases from J; junction bases left unmatched: 7. Germline values: CDR1 SGHAT, CDR2 FQNNGV. The CDR3 loop reads CASSSLGGQSTDTQYF. The CDR3 DNA sequence: TGTGCCAGCAGCTCCTTAGGGGGACAGAGCACAGATACGCAGTATTTT.

Concerning this clonotype itself: A much more abundant neighbour one base away suggests this may be a read error. This CDR3 reads CSVAGWPLNTEAFF. The CDR3 nucleotides read TGCAGTGTCGCGGGGTGGCCTTTGAACACTGAAGCTTTCTTT. The chain recombines TRBV20-1 with TRBJ1-1; D gene uncertain. V was clipped by 7 bases and J by 0 bases, with 15 bases between them. CDR1 is DFQATT and CDR2 is SNEGSKA in the germline V gene (reference sequence). The CDR3 totals 14 residues.

Many counts were recorded for this clonotype. J is TRBJ2-7 and V is TRBV5-1; D is perhaps TRBD1 (5 bases). V was trimmed by 0 bases and J by 5 bases, leaving 12 bases between them. The CDR3 contains 14 residues. Germline CDR1 and CDR2: SGHRS and YFSETQ. CDR3 DNA: TGCGCCAGCAGCTTGGATCCAGGGTTCAACGAGCAGTACTTC. Protein sequence: CASSLDPGFNEQYF. The whole variable domain, filled in from reference TRBV5-1 and TRBJ2-7, reads KAGVTQTPRYLIKTRGQQVTLSCSPISGHRSVSWYQQTPGQGLQFLFEYFSETQRNKGNFPGRFSGRQFSNSRSEMNVSTLELGDSALYLCASSLDPGFNEQYFGPGTRLTVT.

V gene TRBV6-5 combines with J gene TRBJ2-5; possibly TRBD1 for D (5 bases). This CDR3 region has 16 residues. Germline CDR1 and CDR2: MNHEY and SVGAGI. Trimming stripped 0 bases from V and 0 bases from J, with 11 bases between. The DNA for the CDR3 is TGTGCCAGCAGTTACTCCGGACAACCGTACCAAGAGACCCAGTACTTC. Translated: CASSYSGQPYQETQYF.

The table lists this clonotype with many counts. The rearrangement joins TRBV27 to TRBJ1-5; maybe TRBD1 (6 bases). Trimming pared 8 bases from V and 8 bases from J, leaving 13 bases between. The length of the CDR3 is 12 residues. The germline V gene encodes CDR1 MNHEY and CDR2 SMNVEV (reference sequence). CDR3 in amino acids: CASGTGFEPQHF. The CDR3 DNA sequence: TGTGCCAGCGGAACAGGGTTTGAGCCCCAGCATTTT.

This clonotype was recorded once. This chain connects TRBV6-1 to TRBJ1-1; 8 bases are a match to TRBD1. CDR3 length equals 14 residues. Germline V gene lookup returns CDR1 MNHNS and CDR2 SASEGT. The V gene end was trimmed by 6 bases and the J gene end by 1 base; junction bases not matched to a gene: 4. CDR3 sequence reads: CASREQGGNTEAFF. The CDR3 DNA reads as TGTGCCAGCAGGGAACAGGGGGGGAACACTGAAGCTTTCTTT.

CDR3 coding DNA: TGTGCCAGCAATCGCGCGTTGAACACTGAAGCTTTCTTT. It encodes CASNRALNTEAFF. The gene calls are TRBV2 and TRBJ1-1; no definite D call. CDR3 length: 13 residues. Germline values: CDR1 SNHLY, CDR2 FYNNEI. Between the trimmed V and J ends, which lost 7 bases and 0 bases, there was a span of 9 bases.